Shown below are 28 T cell receptor beta chains from a single sample sequenced in a study of Ad26.COV2.S vaccination and SARS-CoV-2 variants (dated by TCRdb to the early 2020s). Libraries came from the immunoSEQ multiplex PCR assay. Imported from immuneACCESS, the table was reduced by TCRdb to in-frame sequences with V and J called. These copies leave out some clones; in studies compared against another copy, an unresolved V gene accounts for under half, and the cause of the remainder is not known. The sample table lists about 480,000 clones, around nine tenths of them with a count of one. 10% to 15% of the sample belongs to the ten largest clones. In light of the paper, this sample's treatment or condition label describes: around 19 received Ad26.COV2.S at low or high dose, single or two shots; a few received placebo; per-sample allocation not given. Repertoires of vaccine and placebo recipients were sequenced from samples taken on day 63 after the first injection.

Sequences were derived from peripheral blood, sampled in a trial of Ad26.COV2.S vaccine versus placebo. The receptors originated from a person between 18 and 59 years old who received the Ad26.COV2.S COVID-19 vaccine or a placebo.

The V call is TRBV27, the J call TRBJ2-1; D is perhaps TRBD1 or TRBD2 (5 bases each). CDR1 is MNHEY and CDR2 is SMNVEV in the germline V gene (reference sequence). Trimming left V 6 bases short and J 6 bases short, with 12 bases between. This CDR3 spans 13 amino acids. The CDR3 protein is CASRELGTNEQFF. CDR3 sequence (DNA): TGTGCCAGCAGGGAACTAGGGACCAATGAGCAGTTCTTC.

This clone was counted between two and nine times. The J gene is TRBJ2-7, the V gene TRBV28; D not resolved. The length of the CDR3 is 10 residues. Germline lookup yields CDR1 MDHEN and CDR2 SYDVKM. V was pared by 7 bases and J by 6 bases, with 7 bases between. The CDR3 DNA reads TGTGCCAGCAAGGATTCCGAGCAGTACTTC. Translation: CASKDSEQYF. Full variable domain (outside the CDR3, taken from reference TRBV28 and TRBJ2-7): DVKVTQSSRYLVKRTGEKVFLECVQDMDHENMFWYRQDPGLGLRLIYFSYDVKMKEKGDIPEGYSVSREKKERFSLILESASTNQTSMYLCASKDSEQYFGPGTRLTVT.

The V gene is TRBV9, the J gene TRBJ2-1; TRBD2 aligns across 7 bases. Trimming cost V 0 bases and J 10 bases; bases outside gene matches: 10. The germline V gene has CDR1 SGDLS and CDR2 YYNGEE. The CDR3 has 15 residues. The chain's CDR3 is CASSVGPSAGVEQFF. CDR3 nucleotides: TGTGCCAGCAGCGTAGGCCCCTCCGCGGGGGTCGAGCAGTTCTTC.

The chain employs TRBV2 and TRBJ1-1; weak D call: TRBD1 (5 bases). Trimming shortened V by 2 bases and J by 3 bases, and 7 bases separated the two germline ends. This CDR3 is built from 13 residues. CDR1 and CDR2 (germline): SNHLY, FYNNEI. The CDR3 sequence: CASSESGDTEAFF. Written as DNA, the CDR3 is TGTGCCAGCAGTGAATCGGGGGACACTGAAGCTTTCTTT.

The chain carries TRBV7-9 and TRBJ1-2; TRBD1 is a possible D gene (6 bases). Germline V gene data show CDR1 as SEHNR and CDR2 as FQNEAQ (reference sequence). The length of the CDR3 is 16 residues. V was pared by 7 bases and J by 7 bases, with 25 bases between. The CDR3 coding sequence is TGTGCCAGCAACGTGTGGGGAAAGGGGGACGGAGGTGGCTACACCTTC. Its protein product is CASNVWGKGDGGGYTF.

The rearrangement links TRBV6-5 to TRBJ2-3, with D unclear. Germline CDR1 reads MNHEY; CDR2 reads SVGAGI. CDR3 length: 13 amino acids. Trimming took off 8 bases at V and 1 base at J, with 10 bases between the two ends. Here the CDR3 DNA reads TGTGCCAGCCTTGCAAGGGGCACAGATACGCAGTATTTT. Translating gives CASLARGTDTQYF.

The chain has TRBV11-1 and TRBJ2-1, with 10 bases that match TRBD1. Germline CDR1 reads SGHAT; CDR2 reads FQDESV (reference sequence). V shed 3 bases, J shed 0 bases, and the junction held 2 bases outside the gene matches. The length of the CDR3 is 16 residues. The CDR3 DNA follows: TGTGCCAGCAGCTTCCGGGACAGGGGCTCCTACAATGAGCAGTTCTTC. It specifies CASSFRDRGSYNEQFF.

J is TRBJ2-2 and V is TRBV7-9; D is possibly TRBD2 (5 bases). V lost 3 bases, J lost 5 bases, and 13 bases lay in between. Per germline, CDR1 SEHNR and CDR2 FQNEAQ (reference sequence). This CDR3 is built from 15 residues. The CDR3 bases are TGTGCCAGCAGCTTTCGACCGGCGGGTACCGGGGAGCTGTTTTTT. Its translation: CASSFRPAGTGELFF.

CDR3 loop: CASSLSTGWENIQYF. CDR3 DNA sequence: TGTGCCAGCAGCTTATCTACAGGGTGGGAAAACATTCAGTACTTC. The J gene is TRBJ2-4, the V gene TRBV11-2, with D tentatively TRBD1 (6 bases). Germline V CDR1 and CDR2: SGHAT, FQNNGV. The V gene lost 2 bases and the J gene lost 5 bases, with 13 bases spanning the gap. The CDR3 is made up of 15 amino acids.

This clone was detected once. The chain is built from TRBV27 and TRBJ2-1; 7 positions match TRBD2. The CDR3 runs to 13 residues. V lost 6 bases and J lost 10; bases outside the gene matches: 9. Germline values: CDR1 MNHEY, CDR2 SMNVEV (reference sequence). The CDR3 nucleotides are TGTGCCAGCAGGATAAGCGGGACGGCCGAGCAGTTCTTC. Translating gives CASRISGTAEQFF.

V usage is TRBV28 and J usage is TRBJ2-3; 11 bases align to TRBD2. The J segment lost 4 bases and the V segment lost 5 bases, leaving 8 bases of the junction unmatched. The germline CDR1 and CDR2 sequences are MDHEN and SYDVKM. The CDR3 runs 16 residues. This CDR3 reads CASSTSSGRSPDTQYF. The CDR3 DNA follows: TGTGCCAGCAGTACATCTAGCGGGAGGTCCCCAGATACGCAGTATTTT.

The chain is built from TRBV5-1 and TRBJ1-1; 7 nucleotides match TRBD1. Germline values: CDR1 SGHRS, CDR2 YFSETQ. The CDR3 runs 17 residues. V lost 7 bases, J lost 5 bases, and 20 bases stayed unmatched. The CDR3 DNA follows: TGCGCCAGCGCCGGACCGACAGGGATCACAGGGAGTACTGAAGCTTTCTTT. It specifies CASAGPTGITGSTEAFF.

The chain joins TRBV18 to TRBJ2-1, with D possibly called TRBD1 or TRBD2 (5 bases each). V gave up 4 bases and J gave up 6 bases, with 19 bases separating them. CDR1 KGHSH and CDR2 LQKENI come from the germline V gene. This CDR3 is 16 amino acids long. The CDR3 loop reads CASSLFDSLGGNEQFF. The CDR3 bases are TGTGCCAGCTCACTATTTGACAGCCTAGGAGGCAATGAGCAGTTCTTC.

The CDR3 DNA reads TGTGCCAGCAGCTCGACCGGGACGGCCGGATACAACTATGGCTACACCTTC. Residues: CASSSTGTAGYNYGYTF. This chain joins TRBV5-8 and TRBJ1-2, with a tentative D call TRBD1 (5 bases). The CDR3 has 17 residues. The germline V gene encodes CDR1 SGHTS and CDR2 YDEGEE. The germline V and J ends were trimmed by 3 bases and 2 bases, with 20 bases remaining between them.

This chain joins TRBV7-9 and TRBJ1-3; D ambiguous. The CDR3 spans 16 residues. CDR1 and CDR2 (germline): SEHNR, FQNEAQ (reference sequence). V shed 3 bases and J shed 2 bases, with 14 bases lying between them. CDR3 DNA sequence: TGTGCCAGCAGCTTGGACTCTTCATGGACTGGAAACACCATATATTTT. It encodes CASSLDSSWTGNTIYF.

This chain joins TRBV12-1 and TRBJ2-1; the DNA was not used to check the table's D call, TRBD1. TRBV12-1 constitutes a pseudogene. This CDR3 comprises 14 residues. CDR3 loop: CASSHFVSRDMEFF. The DNA of the CDR3 is TGTGCCAGCAGCCACTTTGTGTCCCGGGACATGGAGTTCTTC.

The chain joins TRBV30 to TRBJ2-7; D might be TRBD2 (5 bases). The CDR3 is made up of 13 amino acids. The V and J ends lost 5 bases and 3 bases respectively, with 14 bases between them. Germline assignment: CDR1 GTSNPN and CDR2 SVGIG (reference sequence). The CDR3 DNA sequence: TGTGCCTGGGGACTCCCAGCCAACTACGAGCAGTACTTC. Amino acids: CAWGLPANYEQYF.

This sequence joins TRBV19 and TRBJ2-2; unclear D gene. Germline CDR1 and CDR2: LNHDA and SQIVND (reference sequence). The CDR3 runs 12 residues. V was shortened by 5 bases and J by 3 bases, with 4 bases between the two germline ends. The CDR3 protein is CASSSHTGELFF. The CDR3 nucleotides are TGTGCCAGTAGTTCGCACACCGGGGAGCTGTTTTTT.

This chain links TRBV18 with TRBJ1-1, with 7 bases identical to TRBD1. Germline values: CDR1 KGHSH, CDR2 LQKENI. CDR3 size: 13 residues. V lost 6 bases, J lost 3 bases, and 4 bases stayed unmatched. The CDR3 reads CASSLGTDTEAFF. The CDR3 DNA is TGTGCCAGCTCGCTAGGGACAGACACTGAAGCTTTCTTT.

The J gene is TRBJ2-2, the V gene TRBV6-2 or TRBV6-3; the match to TRBD2 covers 12 bases. The CDR3 has 17 residues. The V gene's germline CDR1 is MNHEY and CDR2 SVGEGT. The V gene end was trimmed by 4 bases and the J gene end by 4 bases; junction bases not matched to a gene: 7. CDR3 DNA: TGTGCCAGCAGTTGGTCTAGCGGGAGGGTTCGCACCGGGGAGCTGTTTTTT. Protein sequence: CASSWSSGRVRTGELFF.

The V gene is TRBV4-3, the J gene TRBJ1-5; the match to TRBD1 covers 8 bases. The CDR3 has 15 residues. CDR1 and CDR2 (germline): LGHNA, YSLEER. J gave up 4 bases and V 3 bases, and 5 bases lay outside the gene matches. The CDR3 nucleotides read TGCGCCAGCAGCCAGGACAGGGCGCCAAATCAGCCCCAGCATTTT. Translation gives CASSQDRAPNQPQHF.

The CDR3 DNA is TGTGCCAGCAGCGCCAGACAGGGAAGGAACTATGGCTACACCTTC. Translating it yields CASSARQGRNYGYTF. The chain links TRBV9 to TRBJ1-2, with 7 bases fitting TRBD1. The CDR3 runs 15 residues. Germline V gives CDR1 SGDLS, CDR2 YYNGEE. J was trimmed by 2 bases and V by 3 bases; bases with no gene match: 7.

CDR3 in DNA: TGTGCCACCAGTGGCTCCGGGACAGGGCTTTTCGCAGATACGCAGTATTTT. Its translation: CATSGSGTGLFADTQYF. The chain links TRBV24-1 to TRBJ2-3; 9 positions match TRBD1. CDR1 is KGHDR and CDR2 is SFDVKD in the germline V gene. CDR3 length: 17 residues. Trimming cost V 5 bases and J 4 bases; bases outside gene matches: 12.

V is TRBV5-6 and J is TRBJ1-1; no clear D. This CDR3 has 14 amino acids. Trimming took off 4 bases at V and 2 bases at J, with 12 bases between the two ends. CDR1 and CDR2 (germline): SGHDT, YYEEEE. CDR3 DNA sequence: TGTGCCAGCAGCCCCGGAGGGATTAACACTGAAGCTTTCTTT. Residues: CASSPGGINTEAFF. Based on the CDR3 plus reference TRBV5-6 and TRBJ1-1, the full variable domain is DAGVTQSPTHLIKTRGQQVTLRCSPKSGHDTVSWYQQALGQGPQFIFQYYEEEERQRGNFPDRFSGHQFPNYSSELNVNALLLGDSALYLCASSPGGINTEAFFGQGTRLTVV.

The chain carries TRBV27 and TRBJ2-7; 12 bases are shared with TRBD1. This CDR3 region has 15 residues. Germline V gene lookup returns CDR1 MNHEY and CDR2 SMNVEV (reference sequence). Germline trimming cut 6 bases from V and 6 bases from J; bases unmatched to any gene: 9. CDR3 region: CASSFGGQGASEQYF. Here the CDR3 DNA reads TGTGCCAGCAGCTTCGGGGGACAGGGGGCATCCGAGCAGTACTTC.

This chain connects TRBV24-1 to TRBJ2-5; 8 nucleotides agree with TRBD2. V lost 4 bases and J lost 4; bases outside the gene matches: 4. Per the germline V gene, CDR1 is KGHDR and CDR2 is SFDVKD. The CDR3 totals 14 residues. CDR3 amino acids: CATSDPGLAETQYF. The CDR3 DNA follows: TGTGCCACCAGTGACCCTGGACTAGCAGAGACCCAGTACTTC.

This clone was detected only once. The rearrangement links TRBV4-2 to TRBJ1-3; D not resolved. Germline CDR1 and CDR2: LGHNA and YNFKEQ. This CDR3 spans 16 amino acids. With 0 bases removed from V and 0 bases from J, the gap between germline ends came to 9 bases. CDR3 bases: TGTGCCAGCAGCCAAGAACGGGTAGTCTCTGGAAACACCATATATTTT. Translated, it gives CASSQERVVSGNTIYF.

This clone was seen once. A junction boundary mismatches the germline segment, possibly from a read error. The chain has TRBV28 and TRBJ2-7, with 11 bases identical to TRBD2. In germline, CDR1 is MDHEN, CDR2 SYDVKM. The length of the CDR3 is 16 residues. The CDR3 DNA reads TGTGCCAGCAGCTTATCCGTCGGGACTAGCGGCTACGAGCAGTACTTC. As protein: CASSLSVGTSGYEQYF.